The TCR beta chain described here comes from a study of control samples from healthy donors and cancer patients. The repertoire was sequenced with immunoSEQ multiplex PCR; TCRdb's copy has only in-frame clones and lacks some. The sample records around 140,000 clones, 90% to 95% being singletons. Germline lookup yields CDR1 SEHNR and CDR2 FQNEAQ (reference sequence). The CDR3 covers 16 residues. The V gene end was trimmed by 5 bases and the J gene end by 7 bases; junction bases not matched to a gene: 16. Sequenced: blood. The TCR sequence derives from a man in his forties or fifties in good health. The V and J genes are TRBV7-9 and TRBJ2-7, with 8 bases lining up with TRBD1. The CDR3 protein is CASSPRTGPTSREQYF. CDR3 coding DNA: TGTGCCAGCAGCCCTCGGACAGGGCCTACTTCGAGAGAGCAGTACTTC.